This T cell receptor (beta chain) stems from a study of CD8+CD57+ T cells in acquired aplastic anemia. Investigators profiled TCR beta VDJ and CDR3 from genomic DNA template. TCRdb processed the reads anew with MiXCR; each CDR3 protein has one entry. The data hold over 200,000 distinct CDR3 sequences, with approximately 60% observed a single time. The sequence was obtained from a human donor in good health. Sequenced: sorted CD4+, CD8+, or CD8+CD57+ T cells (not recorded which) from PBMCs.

CDR3 loop: CASSSLSDKITGELFF. The CDR3 DNA reads TGTGCCAGCAGCTCGCTCTCGGACAAAATAACCGGGGAGCTGTTTTTT. This chain uses TRBV7-6 with TRBJ2-2, with D maybe TRBD1 (5 bases). The germline V gene has CDR1 SGHVS and CDR2 FNYEAQ. The CDR3 is 16 residues long. The V end lost 4 bases, the J end lost 5 bases, and 17 bases lay between the germline ends.